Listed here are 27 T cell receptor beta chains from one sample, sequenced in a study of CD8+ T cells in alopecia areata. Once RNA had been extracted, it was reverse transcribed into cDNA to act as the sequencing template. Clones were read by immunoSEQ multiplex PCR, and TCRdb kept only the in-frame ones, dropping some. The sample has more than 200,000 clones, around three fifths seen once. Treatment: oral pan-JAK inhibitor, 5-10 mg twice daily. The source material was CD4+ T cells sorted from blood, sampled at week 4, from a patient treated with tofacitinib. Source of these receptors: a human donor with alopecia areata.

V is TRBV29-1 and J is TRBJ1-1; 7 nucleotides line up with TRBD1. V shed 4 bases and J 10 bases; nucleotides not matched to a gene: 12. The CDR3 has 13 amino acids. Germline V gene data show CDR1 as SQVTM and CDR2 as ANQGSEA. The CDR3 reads CSVAQQGIAGAFF. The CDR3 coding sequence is TGCAGCGTTGCCCAACAGGGGATTGCAGGAGCTTTCTTT.

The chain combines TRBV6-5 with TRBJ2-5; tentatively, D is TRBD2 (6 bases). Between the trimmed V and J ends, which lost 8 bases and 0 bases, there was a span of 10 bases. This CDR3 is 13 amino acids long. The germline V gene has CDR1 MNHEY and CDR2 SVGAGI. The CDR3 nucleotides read TGTGCCAGCGGGAGGCAGGACCAAGAGACCCAGTACTTC. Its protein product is CASGRQDQETQYF.

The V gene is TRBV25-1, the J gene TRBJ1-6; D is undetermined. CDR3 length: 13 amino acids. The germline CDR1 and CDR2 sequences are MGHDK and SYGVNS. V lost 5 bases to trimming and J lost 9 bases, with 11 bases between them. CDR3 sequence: CASSIQSFSPLHF. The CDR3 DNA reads TGTGCCAGCAGTATCCAGAGCTTTTCACCCCTCCACTTT.

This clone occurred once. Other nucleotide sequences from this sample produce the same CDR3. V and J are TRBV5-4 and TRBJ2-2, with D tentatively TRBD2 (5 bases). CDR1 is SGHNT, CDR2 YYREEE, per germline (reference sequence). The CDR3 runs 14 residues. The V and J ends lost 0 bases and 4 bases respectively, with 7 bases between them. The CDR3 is CASSLAGSTGELFF. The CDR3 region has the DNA TGTGCCAGCAGCTTGGCGGGGTCCACCGGGGAGCTGTTTTTT.

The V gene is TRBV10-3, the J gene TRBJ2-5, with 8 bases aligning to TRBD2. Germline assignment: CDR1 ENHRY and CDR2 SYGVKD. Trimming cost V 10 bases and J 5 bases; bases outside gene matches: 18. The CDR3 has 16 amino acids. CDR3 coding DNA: TGTGCCAGCAGCTCGCTCACCGGGGGGGGCAGGGAGACCCAGTACTTC. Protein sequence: CASSSLTGGGRETQYF.

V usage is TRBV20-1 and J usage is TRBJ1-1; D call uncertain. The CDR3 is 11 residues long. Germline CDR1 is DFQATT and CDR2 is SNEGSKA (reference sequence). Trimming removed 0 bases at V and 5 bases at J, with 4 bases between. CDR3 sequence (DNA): TGCAGTGCTAGAGACAGAACTGAAGCTTTCTTT. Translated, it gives CSARDRTEAFF.

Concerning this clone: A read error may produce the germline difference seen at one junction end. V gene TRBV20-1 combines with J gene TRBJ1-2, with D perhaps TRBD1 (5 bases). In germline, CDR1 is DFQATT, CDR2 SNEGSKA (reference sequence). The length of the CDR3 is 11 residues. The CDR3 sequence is CSARGDYGYTF. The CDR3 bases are TGCAGTGCAAGAGGGGACTATGGCTACACCTTC.

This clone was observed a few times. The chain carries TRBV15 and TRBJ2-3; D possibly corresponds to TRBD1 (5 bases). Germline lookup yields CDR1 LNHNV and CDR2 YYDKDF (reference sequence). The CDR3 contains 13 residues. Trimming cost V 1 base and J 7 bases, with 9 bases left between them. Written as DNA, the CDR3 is TGTGCCACCAGCAGAGGGGGCGTGAATACGCAGTATTTT. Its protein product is CATSRGGVNTQYF.

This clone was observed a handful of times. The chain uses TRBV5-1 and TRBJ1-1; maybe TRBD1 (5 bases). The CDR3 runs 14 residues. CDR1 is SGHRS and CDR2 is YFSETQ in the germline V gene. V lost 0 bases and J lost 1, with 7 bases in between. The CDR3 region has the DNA TGCGCCAGCAGCTTGGGACAGTGGAACACTGAAGCTTTCTTT. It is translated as CASSLGQWNTEAFF.

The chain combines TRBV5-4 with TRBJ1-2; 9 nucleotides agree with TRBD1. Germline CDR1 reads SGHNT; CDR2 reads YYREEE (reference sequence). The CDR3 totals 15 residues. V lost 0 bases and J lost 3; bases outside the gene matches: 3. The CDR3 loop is CASSLGGTGHYGYTF. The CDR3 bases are TGTGCCAGCAGCTTGGGAGGGACAGGGCACTATGGCTACACCTTC.

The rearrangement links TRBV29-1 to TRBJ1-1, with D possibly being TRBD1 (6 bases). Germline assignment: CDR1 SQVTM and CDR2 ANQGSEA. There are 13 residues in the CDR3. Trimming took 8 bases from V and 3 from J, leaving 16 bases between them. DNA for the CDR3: TGCAGCTGGGACACCGGGAGGGACACTGAAGCTTTCTTT. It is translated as CSWDTGRDTEAFF. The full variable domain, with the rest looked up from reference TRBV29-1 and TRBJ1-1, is SAVISQKPSRDICQRGTSLTIQCQVDSQVTMMFWYRQQPGQSLTLIATANQGSEATYESGFVIDKFPISRPNLTFSTLTVSNMSPEDSSIYLCSWDTGRDTEAFFGQGTRLTVV.

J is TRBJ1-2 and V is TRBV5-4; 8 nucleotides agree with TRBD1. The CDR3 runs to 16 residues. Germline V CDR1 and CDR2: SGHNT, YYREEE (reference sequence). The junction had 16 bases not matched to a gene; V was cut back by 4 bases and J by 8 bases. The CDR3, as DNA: TGTGCCAGCAGCCTACGTCGGGACAGGACCCTAACGGGCTACACCTTC. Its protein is CASSLRRDRTLTGYTF.

In DNA form, the CDR3 reads TGCGCCAGCAGCGAGGGACAGGCCTATGGCTACACCTTC. Its protein is CASSEGQAYGYTF. The V and J genes are TRBV5-1 and TRBJ1-2; 8 positions match TRBD1. In germline, CDR1 is SGHRS, CDR2 YFSETQ. The CDR3 runs to 13 residues. The junction had 3 bases not matched to a gene; V was cut back by 4 bases and J by 4 bases. The whole variable domain, remainder taken from reference TRBV5-1 and TRBJ1-2, is KAGVTQTPRYLIKTRGQQVTLSCSPISGHRSVSWYQQTPGQGLQFLFEYFSETQRNKGNFPGRFSGRQFSNSRSEMNVSTLELGDSALYLCASSEGQAYGYTFGSGTRLTVV.

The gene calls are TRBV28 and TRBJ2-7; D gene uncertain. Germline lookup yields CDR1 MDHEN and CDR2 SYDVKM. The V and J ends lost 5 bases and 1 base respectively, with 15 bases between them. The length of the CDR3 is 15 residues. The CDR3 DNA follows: TGTGCCAGCAGTCCTCCGGAGCCGCCATCCTACGAGCAGTACTTC. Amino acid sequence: CASSPPEPPSYEQYF.

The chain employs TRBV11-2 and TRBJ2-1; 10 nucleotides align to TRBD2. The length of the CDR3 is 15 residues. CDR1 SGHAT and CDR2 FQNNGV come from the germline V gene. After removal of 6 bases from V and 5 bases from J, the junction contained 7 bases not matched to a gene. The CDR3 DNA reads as TGTGCCAGCAGAGGGAGCGGGGGGGCCCACAATGAGCAGTTCTTC. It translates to CASRGSGGAHNEQFF.

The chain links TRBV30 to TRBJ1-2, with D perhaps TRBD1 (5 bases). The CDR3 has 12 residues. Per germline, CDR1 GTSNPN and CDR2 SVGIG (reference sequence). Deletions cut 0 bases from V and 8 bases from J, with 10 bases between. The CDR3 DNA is TGTGCCTGGAGTGTAGGGGACTGGGGCTACACCTTC. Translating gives CAWSVGDWGYTF. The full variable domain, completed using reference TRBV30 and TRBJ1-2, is SQTIHQWPATLVQPVGSPLSLECTVEGTSNPNLYWYRQAAGRGLQLLFYSVGIGQISSEVPQNLSASRPQDRQFILSSKKLLLSDSGFYLCAWSVGDWGYTFGSGTRLTVV.

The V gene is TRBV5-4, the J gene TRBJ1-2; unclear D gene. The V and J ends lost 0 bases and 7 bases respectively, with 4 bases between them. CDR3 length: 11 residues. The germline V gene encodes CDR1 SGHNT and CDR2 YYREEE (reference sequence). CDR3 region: CASSLGGGYTF. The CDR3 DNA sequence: TGTGCCAGCAGCTTGGGAGGTGGCTACACCTTC.

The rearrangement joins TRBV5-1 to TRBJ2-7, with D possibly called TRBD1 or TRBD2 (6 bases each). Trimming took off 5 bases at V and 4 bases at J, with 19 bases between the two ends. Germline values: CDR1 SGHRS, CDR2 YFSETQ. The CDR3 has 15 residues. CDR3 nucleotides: TGCGCCAGCAGAATCGGAGGGGGGCGCATATACGAGCAGTACTTC. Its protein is CASRIGGGRIYEQYF.

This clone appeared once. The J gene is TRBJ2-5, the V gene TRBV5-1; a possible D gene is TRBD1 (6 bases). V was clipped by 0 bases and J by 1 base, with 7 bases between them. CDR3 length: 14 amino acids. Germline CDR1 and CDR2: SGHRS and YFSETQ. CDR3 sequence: CASSLEDSQETQYF. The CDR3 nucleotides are TGCGCCAGCAGCTTGGAGGACAGCCAAGAGACCCAGTACTTC.

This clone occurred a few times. CDR3: CASSEEARTKGYTF. CDR3 nucleotides: TGTGCCAGCAGTGAAGAGGCTCGGACGAAAGGCTACACCTTC. V gene TRBV6-1 combines with J gene TRBJ1-2, with D hard to call. Trimming left V 1 base short and J 8 bases short, with 14 bases between. The CDR3 totals 14 residues. Germline values: CDR1 MNHNS, CDR2 SASEGT.

The CDR3 loop reads CASSHRDRAKETQYF. CDR3 in DNA: TGCGCCAGCAGTCATAGGGACAGGGCCAAAGAGACCCAGTACTTC. The chain carries TRBV23-1 and TRBJ2-5, with 9 bases matching TRBD1. TRBV23-1 is identified as an open reading frame with a role that is uncertain. The CDR3 has 15 residues. J lost 3 bases, V lost 3 bases, and 5 bases had no gene match.

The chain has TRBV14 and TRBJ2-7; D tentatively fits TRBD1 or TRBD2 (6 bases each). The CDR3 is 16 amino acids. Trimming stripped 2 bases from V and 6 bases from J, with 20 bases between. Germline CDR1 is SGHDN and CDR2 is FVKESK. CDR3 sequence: CASSQRLTGAVAEQYF. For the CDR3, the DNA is TGTGCCAGCAGCCAACGATTAACGGGGGCCGTCGCCGAGCAGTACTTC.

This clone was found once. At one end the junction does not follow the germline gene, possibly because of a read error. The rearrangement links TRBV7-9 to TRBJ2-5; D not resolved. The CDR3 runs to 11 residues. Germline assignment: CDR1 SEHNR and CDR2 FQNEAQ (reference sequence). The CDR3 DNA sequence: TGTGCCAGCAGCTTAGAAAGAGTGATGCACTTC. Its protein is CASSLERVMHF.

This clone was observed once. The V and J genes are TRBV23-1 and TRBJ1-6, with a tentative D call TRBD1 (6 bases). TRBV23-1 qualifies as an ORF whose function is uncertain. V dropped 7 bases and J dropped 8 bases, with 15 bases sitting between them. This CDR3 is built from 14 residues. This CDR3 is CASTGGGNDSPLHF. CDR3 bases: TGCGCCAGCACGGGAGGGGGGAACGATTCACCCCTCCACTTT.

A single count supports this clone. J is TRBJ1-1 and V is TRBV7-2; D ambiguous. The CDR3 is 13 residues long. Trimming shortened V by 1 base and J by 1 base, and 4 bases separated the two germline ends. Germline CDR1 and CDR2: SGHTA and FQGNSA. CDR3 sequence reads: CASSLGRNTEAFF. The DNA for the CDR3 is TGTGCCAGCAGCTTAGGTCGGAACACTGAAGCTTTCTTT.

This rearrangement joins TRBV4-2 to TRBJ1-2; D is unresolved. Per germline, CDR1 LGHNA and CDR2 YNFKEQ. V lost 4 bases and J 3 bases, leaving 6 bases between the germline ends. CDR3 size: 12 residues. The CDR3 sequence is CASSRVDYGYTF. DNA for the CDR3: TGTGCCAGCAGCCGGGTTGACTATGGCTACACCTTC.

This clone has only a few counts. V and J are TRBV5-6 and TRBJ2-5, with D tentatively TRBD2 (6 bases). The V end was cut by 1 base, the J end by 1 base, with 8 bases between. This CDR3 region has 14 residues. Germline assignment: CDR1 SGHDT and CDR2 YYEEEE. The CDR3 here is CASSLWDSQETQYF. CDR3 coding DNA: TGTGCCAGCAGCTTGTGGGACTCCCAAGAGACCCAGTACTTC.